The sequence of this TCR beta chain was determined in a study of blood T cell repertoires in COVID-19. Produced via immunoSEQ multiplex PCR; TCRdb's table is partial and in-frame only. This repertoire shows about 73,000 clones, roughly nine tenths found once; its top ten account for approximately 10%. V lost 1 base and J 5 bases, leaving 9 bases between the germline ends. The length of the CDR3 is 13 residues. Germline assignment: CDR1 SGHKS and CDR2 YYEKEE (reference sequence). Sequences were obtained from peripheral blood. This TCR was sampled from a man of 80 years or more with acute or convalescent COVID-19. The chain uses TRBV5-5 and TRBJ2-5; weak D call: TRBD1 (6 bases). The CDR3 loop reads CASSLRGMETQYF. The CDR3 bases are TGTGCCAGCAGCTTGAGGGGGATGGAGACCCAGTACTTC.